This T cell receptor beta chain was identified in a study of T cell repertoires in cytomegalovirus infection. Study context: Selected CMV epitopes included recently identified HLA-C-restricted ones as well as well-studied HLA-B-restricted ones. A matching HLA type, together with CMV infection, was signaled by public TCR beta signatures. The study's findings and limits: In two of eight donors, the top clonotype was HLA-C-restricted CMV-specific. Cumulated frequencies of public TCR beta families served to identify carriers of CMV plus the relevant HLA.

TCRdb ran MiXCR on the reads and lists one entry per CDR3 protein. This repertoire shows 550,000 to 850,000 distinct CDR3 sequences, roughly 33% found once; its top ten account for over 15%. A remark on this clonotype: The antigen is unknown.

Germline CDR1 is SEHNR and CDR2 is FQNEAQ (reference sequence). The junction had 6 bases not matched to a gene; V was cut back by 4 bases and J by 7 bases. This CDR3 region has 15 residues. The sequence was obtained from a human donor in good health (CMV status not recorded). Some clones in this sample may be carry-over from other donors' samples. The sequencing here drew on cultured PBMCs, taken from culture after CMV antigen stimulation. The rearrangement joins TRBV7-9 to TRBJ1-4; 10 nucleotides align to TRBD1. CDR3 nucleotide sequence: TGTGCCAGCAGCTCTGACAGGGGGCTTGGTGAAAAACTGTTTTTT. It encodes CASSSDRGLGEKLFF.